This T cell receptor (beta chain) derives from a study of radiotherapy plus CTLA-4 blockade in lung cancer. Study-wide results and caveats: Expansion of tumor-derived TCR clones was observed in blood after radiotherapy plus ipilimumab.

In germline, CDR1 is MNHNY, CDR2 SVGAGI (reference sequence). This CDR3 region has 14 residues. The V end was cut by 4 bases, the J end by 4 bases, with 13 bases between. As to this clone: Antigen specificity is unknown.

This table comes from immunoSEQ multiplex PCR, and its TCRdb copy is limited to in-frame clones, with some not included. This sample yields about 98,000 clones, of which roughly 80% are seen a single time; approximately 3.4% belongs to the top ten. People whose metastatic non-small-cell lung cancer was chemo-refractory got focal radiation along with CTLA-4 blockade by ipilimumab. The material sequenced was peripheral blood, taken from a patient treated with radiotherapy plus ipilimumab. The V call is TRBV6-6, the J call TRBJ1-2, with D possibly TRBD1 on 6 matching bases. The TCR originated in a human donor with non-small cell lung cancer who had a partial response to radiotherapy plus ipilimumab. CDR3: CASSFERTAYGYTF. The CDR3 DNA is TGTGCCAGCAGTTTCGAGCGGACAGCCTATGGCTACACCTTC.